This T cell receptor beta chain was identified in a study of T cells in Graves' hyperthyroidism and ophthalmopathy. Findings and caveats of the study: Model-based prediction identified ophthalmopathy a median around 6.5 months prior to its onset.

If no ophthalmopathy progression occurred within 18 months, Graves' hyperthyroidism was stable. Diagnosis of hyperthyroidism was new in patients aged 18 to 65, and its duration was under 2 months. Fresh 10 ml peripheral blood yielded PBMCs. This clonotype came up many times. Antigen unknown. The J segment lost 2 bases and the V segment lost 6 bases, leaving 8 bases of the junction unmatched. This CDR3 is 15 amino acids long. Germline V gene lookup returns CDR1 SNHLY and CDR2 FYNNEI. Amplification targeted TCR beta CDR3 regions from RNA transcripts. With the HTBI primer set, the TCR CDR3 went through a first round of RT-PCR. TCRdb analysed the multiplex PCR reads with MiXCR anew, one entry per CDR3 protein. The table lists approximately 520,000 distinct CDR3 sequences, less than 25% of them singletons, with around 27% in the top ten.

The V gene is TRBV2, the J gene TRBJ2-7, with 9 bases lining up with TRBD1. The sample comprised blood. The source of this sequence is a young man with Graves' hyperthyroidism. The CDR3 DNA follows: TGTGCCAGCAGGGTCCCGGGACAGGGCACCTACGAGCAGTACTTC. Translating it yields CASRVPGQGTYEQYF.